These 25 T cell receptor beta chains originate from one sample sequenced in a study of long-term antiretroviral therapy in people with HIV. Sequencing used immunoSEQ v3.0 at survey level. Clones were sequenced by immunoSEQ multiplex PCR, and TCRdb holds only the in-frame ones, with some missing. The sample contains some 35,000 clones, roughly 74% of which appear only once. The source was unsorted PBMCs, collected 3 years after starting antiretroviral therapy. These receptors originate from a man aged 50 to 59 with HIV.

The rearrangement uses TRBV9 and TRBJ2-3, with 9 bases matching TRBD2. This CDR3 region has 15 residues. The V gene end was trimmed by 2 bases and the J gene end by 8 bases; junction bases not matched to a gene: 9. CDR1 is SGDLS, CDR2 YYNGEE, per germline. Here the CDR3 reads CASSVGSGSTATQYF. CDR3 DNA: TGTGCCAGCAGCGTCGGTAGCGGGAGTACGGCTACGCAGTATTTT.

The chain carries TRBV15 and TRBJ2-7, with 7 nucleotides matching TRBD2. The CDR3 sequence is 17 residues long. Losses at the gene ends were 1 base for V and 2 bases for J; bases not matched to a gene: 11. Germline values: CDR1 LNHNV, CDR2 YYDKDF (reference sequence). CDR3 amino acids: CATSRARSSGSAYEQYF. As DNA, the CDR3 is TGTGCCACCAGCAGAGCCCGCTCTAGCGGTTCGGCCTACGAGCAGTACTTC.

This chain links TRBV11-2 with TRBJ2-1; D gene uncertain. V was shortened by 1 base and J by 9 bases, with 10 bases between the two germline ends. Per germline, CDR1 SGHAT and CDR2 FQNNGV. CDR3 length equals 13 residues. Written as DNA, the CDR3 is TGTGCCAGCAGCTTAGTGGAAGAGGTTGAGCAGTTCTTC. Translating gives CASSLVEEVEQFF.

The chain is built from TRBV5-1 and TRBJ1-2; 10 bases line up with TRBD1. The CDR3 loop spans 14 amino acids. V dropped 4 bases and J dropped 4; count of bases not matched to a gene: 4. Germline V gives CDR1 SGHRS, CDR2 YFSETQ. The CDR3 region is CASSQTGGGYGYTF. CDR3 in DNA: TGCGCCAGCAGCCAGACAGGGGGCGGCTATGGCTACACCTTC.

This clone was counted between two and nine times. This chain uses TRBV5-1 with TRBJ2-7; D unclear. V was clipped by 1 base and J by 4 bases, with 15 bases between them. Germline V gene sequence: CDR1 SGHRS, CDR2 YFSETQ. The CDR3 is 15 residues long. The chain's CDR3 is CASSLWEDLSYEQYF. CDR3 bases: TGCGCCAGCAGCTTGTGGGAAGATCTGTCGTACGAGCAGTACTTC. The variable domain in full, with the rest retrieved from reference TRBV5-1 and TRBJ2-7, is KAGVTQTPRYLIKTRGQQVTLSCSPISGHRSVSWYQQTPGQGLQFLFEYFSETQRNKGNFPGRFSGRQFSNSRSEMNVSTLELGDSALYLCASSLWEDLSYEQYFGPGTRLTVT.

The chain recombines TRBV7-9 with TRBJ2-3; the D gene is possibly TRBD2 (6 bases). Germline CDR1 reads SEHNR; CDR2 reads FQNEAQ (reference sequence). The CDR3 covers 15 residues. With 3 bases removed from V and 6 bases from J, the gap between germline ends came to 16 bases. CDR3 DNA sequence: TGTGCCAGCAGCTTTGGACACTCCGGAGGGGATACGCAGTATTTT. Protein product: CASSFGHSGGDTQYF.

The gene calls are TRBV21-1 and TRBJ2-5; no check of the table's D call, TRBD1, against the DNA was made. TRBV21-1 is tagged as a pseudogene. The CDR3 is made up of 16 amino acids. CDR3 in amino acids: CASSRTRRGGQETQYF. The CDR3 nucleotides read TGTGCCAGCAGCCGGACGCGCAGGGGCGGTCAAGAGACCCAGTACTTC.

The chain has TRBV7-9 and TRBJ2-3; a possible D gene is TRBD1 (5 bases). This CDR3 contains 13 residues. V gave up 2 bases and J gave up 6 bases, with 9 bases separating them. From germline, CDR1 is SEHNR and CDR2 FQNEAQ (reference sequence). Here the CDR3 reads CASSLTGFDTQYF. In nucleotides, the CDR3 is TGTGCCAGCAGCTTAACAGGATTTGATACGCAGTATTTT.

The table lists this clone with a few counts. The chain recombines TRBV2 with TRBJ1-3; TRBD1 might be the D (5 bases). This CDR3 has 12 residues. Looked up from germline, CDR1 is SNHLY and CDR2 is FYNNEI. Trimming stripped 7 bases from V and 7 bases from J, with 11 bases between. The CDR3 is CASNDGGNTIYF. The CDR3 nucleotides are TGTGCCAGCAACGACGGGGGGAACACCATATATTTT.

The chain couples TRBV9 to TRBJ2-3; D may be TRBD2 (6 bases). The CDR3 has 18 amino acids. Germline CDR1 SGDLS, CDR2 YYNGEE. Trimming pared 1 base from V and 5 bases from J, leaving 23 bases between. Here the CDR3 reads CASSVPRDGSSYIDTQYF. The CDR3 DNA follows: TGTGCCAGCAGCGTACCCCGCGACGGGAGTAGCTATATAGATACGCAGTATTTT.

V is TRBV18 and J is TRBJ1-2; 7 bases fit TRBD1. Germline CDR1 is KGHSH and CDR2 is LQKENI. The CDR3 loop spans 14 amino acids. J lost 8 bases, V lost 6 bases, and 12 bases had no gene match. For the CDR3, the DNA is TGTGCCAGCTCCCCAGCGAAGGGGGCGACCGGCTACACCTTC. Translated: CASSPAKGATGYTF. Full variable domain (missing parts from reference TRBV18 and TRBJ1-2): NAGVMQNPRHLVRRRGQEARLRCSPMKGHSHVYWYRQLPEEGLKFMVYLQKENIIDESGMPKERFSAEFPKEGPSILRIQQVVRGDSAAYFCASSPAKGATGYTFGSGTRLTVV.

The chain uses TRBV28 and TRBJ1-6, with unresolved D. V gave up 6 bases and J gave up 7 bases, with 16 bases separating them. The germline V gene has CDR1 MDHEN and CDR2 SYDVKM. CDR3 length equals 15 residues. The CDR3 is CASSPPSTMNSPLHF. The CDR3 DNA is TGTGCCAGCAGCCCTCCGTCCACCATGAATTCACCCCTCCACTTT.

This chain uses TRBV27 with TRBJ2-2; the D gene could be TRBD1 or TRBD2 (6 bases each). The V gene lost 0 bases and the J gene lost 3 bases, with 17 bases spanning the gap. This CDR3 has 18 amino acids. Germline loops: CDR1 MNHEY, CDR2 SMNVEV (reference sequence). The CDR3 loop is CASSLSPPRGGHTGELFF. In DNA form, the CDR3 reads TGTGCCAGCAGTTTATCCCCACCGCGTGGGGGGCACACCGGGGAGCTGTTTTTT.

Written as DNA, the CDR3 is TGTGCCGCCAAGAGGTTTCAGTGGGCCTACGAGCAGTACTTC. It specifies CAAKRFQWAYEQYF. V and J are TRBV11-3 and TRBJ2-7; D unresolved. Between the trimmed V and J ends, which lost 11 bases and 2 bases, there was a span of 19 bases. The V gene's germline CDR1 is SGHNT and CDR2 YENEEA. The CDR3 contains 14 residues.

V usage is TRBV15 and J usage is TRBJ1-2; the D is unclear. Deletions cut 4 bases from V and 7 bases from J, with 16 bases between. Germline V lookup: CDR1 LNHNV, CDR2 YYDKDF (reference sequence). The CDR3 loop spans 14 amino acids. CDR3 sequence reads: CATSKLGLGSGYTF. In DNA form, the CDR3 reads TGTGCCACCAGCAAACTCGGACTCGGTAGTGGCTACACCTTC.

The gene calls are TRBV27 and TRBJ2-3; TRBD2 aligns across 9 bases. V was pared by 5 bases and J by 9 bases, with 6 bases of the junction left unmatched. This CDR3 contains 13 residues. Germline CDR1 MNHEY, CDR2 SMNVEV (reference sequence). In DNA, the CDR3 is TGTGCCAGCAGTCCCCACCTAGCGGGGACGCAGTATTTT. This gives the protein CASSPHLAGTQYF.

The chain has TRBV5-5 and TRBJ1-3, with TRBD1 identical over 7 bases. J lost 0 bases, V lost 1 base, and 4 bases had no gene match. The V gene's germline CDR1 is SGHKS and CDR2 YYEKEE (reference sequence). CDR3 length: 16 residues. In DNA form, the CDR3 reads TGTGCCAGCAGCTTGCTCCGGGACAGCTCTGGAAACACCATATATTTT. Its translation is CASSLLRDSSGNTIYF.

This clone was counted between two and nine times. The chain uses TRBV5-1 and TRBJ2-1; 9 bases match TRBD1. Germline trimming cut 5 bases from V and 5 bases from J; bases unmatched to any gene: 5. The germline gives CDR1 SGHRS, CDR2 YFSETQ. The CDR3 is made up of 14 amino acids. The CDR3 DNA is TGCGCCAGCAGGAAACAGGGGGCGGACAATGAGCAGTTCTTC. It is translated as CASRKQGADNEQFF.

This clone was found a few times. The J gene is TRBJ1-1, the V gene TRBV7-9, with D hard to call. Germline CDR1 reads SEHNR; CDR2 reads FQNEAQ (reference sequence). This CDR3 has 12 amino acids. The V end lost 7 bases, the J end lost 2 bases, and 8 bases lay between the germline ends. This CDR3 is CASIKGNTEAFF. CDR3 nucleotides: TGTGCCAGCATAAAAGGTAACACTGAAGCTTTCTTT.

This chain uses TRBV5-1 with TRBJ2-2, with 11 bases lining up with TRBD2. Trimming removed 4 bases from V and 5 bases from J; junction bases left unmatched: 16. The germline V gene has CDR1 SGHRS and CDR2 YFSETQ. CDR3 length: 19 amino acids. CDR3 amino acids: CASSAIPGTSGGGTGELFF. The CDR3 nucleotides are TGCGCCAGCAGCGCGATTCCCGGGACTAGCGGTGGGGGAACCGGGGAGCTGTTTTTT.

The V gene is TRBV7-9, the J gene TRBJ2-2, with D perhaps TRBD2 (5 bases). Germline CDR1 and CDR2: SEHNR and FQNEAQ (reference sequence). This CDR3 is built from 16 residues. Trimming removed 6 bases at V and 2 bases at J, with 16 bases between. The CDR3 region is CASRRPKGDNTGELFF. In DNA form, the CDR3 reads TGTGCCAGCAGAAGGCCAAAGGGAGATAACACCGGGGAGCTGTTTTTT. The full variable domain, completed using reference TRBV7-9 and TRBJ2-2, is DTGVSQNPRHKITKRGQNVTFRCDPISEHNRLYWYRQTLGQGPEFLTYFQNEAQLEKSRLLSDRFSAERPKGSFSTLEIQRTEQGDSAMYLCASRRPKGDNTGELFFGEGSRLTVL.

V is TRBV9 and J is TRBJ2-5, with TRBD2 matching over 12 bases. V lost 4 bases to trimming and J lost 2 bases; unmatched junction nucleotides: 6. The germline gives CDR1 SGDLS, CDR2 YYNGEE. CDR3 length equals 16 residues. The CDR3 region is CASSSSGGARQETQYF. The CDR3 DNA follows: TGTGCCAGCAGCTCTAGCGGGGGGGCCAGGCAAGAGACCCAGTACTTC.

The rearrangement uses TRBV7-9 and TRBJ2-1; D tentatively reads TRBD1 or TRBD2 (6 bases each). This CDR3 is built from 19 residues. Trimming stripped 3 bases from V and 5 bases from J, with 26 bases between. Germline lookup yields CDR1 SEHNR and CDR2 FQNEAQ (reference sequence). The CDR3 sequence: CASSFFWSPRGAGNNEQFF. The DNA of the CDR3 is TGTGCCAGCAGCTTTTTTTGGTCCCCCAGGGGCGCGGGGAACAATGAGCAGTTCTTC.

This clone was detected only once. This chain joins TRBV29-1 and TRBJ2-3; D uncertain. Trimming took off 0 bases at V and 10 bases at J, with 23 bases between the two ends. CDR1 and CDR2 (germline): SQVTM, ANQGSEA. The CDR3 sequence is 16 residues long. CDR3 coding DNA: TGCAGCGTTGAAGAGATATACGACCCTCCAGATGGAGCGCAGTATTTT. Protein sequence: CSVEEIYDPPDGAQYF.

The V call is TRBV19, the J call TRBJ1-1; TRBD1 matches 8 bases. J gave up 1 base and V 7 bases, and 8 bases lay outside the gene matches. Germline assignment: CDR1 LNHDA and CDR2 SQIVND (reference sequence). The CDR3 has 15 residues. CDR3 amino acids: CASTVQGAGNTEAFF. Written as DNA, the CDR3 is TGTGCCAGTACGGTCCAGGGGGCAGGGAACACTGAAGCTTTCTTT. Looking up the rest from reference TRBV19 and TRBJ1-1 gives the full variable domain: DGGITQSPKYLFRKEGQNVTLSCEQNLNHDAMYWYRQDPGQGLRLIYYSQIVNDFQKGDIAEGYSVSREKKESFPLTVTSAQKNPTAFYLCASTVQGAGNTEAFFGQGTRLTVV.